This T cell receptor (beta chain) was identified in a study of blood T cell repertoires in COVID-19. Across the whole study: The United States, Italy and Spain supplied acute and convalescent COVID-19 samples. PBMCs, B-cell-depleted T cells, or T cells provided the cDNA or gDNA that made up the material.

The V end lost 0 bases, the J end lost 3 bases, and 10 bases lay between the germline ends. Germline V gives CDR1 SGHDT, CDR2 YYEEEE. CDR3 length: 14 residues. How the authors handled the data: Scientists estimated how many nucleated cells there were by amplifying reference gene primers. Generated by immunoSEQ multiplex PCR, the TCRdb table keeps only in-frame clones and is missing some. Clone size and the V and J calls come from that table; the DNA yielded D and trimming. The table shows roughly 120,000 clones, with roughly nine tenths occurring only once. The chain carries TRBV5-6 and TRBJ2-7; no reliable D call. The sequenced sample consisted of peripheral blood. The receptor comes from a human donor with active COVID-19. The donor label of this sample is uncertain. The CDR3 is CASSLARRSYEQYF. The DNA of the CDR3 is TGTGCCAGCAGCTTGGCCCGCCGCAGCTACGAGCAGTACTTC. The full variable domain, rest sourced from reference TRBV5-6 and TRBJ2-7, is DAGVTQSPTHLIKTRGQQVTLRCSPKSGHDTVSWYQQALGQGPQFIFQYYEEEERQRGNFPDRFSGHQFPNYSSELNVNALLLGDSALYLCASSLARRSYEQYFGPGTRLTVT.